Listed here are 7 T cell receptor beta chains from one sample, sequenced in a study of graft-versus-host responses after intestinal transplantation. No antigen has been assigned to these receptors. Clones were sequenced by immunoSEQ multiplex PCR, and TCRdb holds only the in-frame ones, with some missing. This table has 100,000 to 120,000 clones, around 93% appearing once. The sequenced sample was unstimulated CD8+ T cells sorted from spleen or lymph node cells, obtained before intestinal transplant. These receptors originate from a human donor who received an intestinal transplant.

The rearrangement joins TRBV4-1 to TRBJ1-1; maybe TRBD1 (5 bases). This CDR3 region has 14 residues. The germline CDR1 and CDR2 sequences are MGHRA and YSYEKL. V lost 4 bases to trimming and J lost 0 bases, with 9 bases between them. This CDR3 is CASSRDSLNTEAFF. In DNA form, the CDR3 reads TGCGCCAGCAGCCGAGACAGCTTGAACACTGAAGCTTTCTTT.

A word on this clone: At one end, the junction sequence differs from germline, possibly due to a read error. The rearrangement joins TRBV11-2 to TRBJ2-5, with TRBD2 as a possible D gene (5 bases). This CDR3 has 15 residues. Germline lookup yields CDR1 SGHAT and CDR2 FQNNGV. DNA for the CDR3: TGTGCCAGCCGCTTTGGGTGGGGAGAACAAGAGACCCAGTACTTC. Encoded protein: CASRFGWGEQETQYF.

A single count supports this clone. The CDR3 is CASSWGAEAFF. CDR3 sequence (DNA): TGTGCCAGCAGTTGGGGGGCTGAAGCTTTCTTT. The chain has TRBV25-1 and TRBJ1-1; a weak D match, TRBD1 (5 bases). This CDR3 comprises 11 residues. Trimming cost V 5 bases and J 6 bases, with 7 bases left between them. Germline V CDR1 and CDR2: MGHDK, SYGVNS. Using reference TRBV25-1 and TRBJ1-1 for the parts outside the CDR3, the full variable domain is EADIYQTPRYLVIGTGKKITLECSQTMGHDKMYWYQQDPGMELHLIHYSYGVNSTEKGDLSSESTVSRIRTEHFPLTLESARPSHTSQYLCASSWGAEAFFGQGTRLTVV.

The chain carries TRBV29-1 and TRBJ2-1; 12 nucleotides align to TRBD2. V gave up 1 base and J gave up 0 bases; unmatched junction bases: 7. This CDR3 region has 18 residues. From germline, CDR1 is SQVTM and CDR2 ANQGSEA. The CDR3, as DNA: TGCAGCGTTGAAGGGACTAGCGGGACGAGGAGCTCCTACAATGAGCAGTTCTTC. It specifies CSVEGTSGTRSSYNEQFF.

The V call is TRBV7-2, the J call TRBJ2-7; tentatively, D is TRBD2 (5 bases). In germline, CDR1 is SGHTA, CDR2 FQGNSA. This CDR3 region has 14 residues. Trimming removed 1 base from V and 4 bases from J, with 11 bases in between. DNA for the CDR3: TGTGCCAGCAGCTTAGGCCCCGAGGGTTACGAGCAGTACTTC. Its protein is CASSLGPEGYEQYF.

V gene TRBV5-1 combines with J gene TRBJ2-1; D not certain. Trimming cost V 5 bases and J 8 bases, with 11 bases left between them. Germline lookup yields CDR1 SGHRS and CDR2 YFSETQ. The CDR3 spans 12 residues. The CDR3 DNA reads TGCGCCAGCAGATTGTTCGGCGATGAGCAGTTCTTC. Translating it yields CASRLFGDEQFF. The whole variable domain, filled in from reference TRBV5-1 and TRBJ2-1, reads KAGVTQTPRYLIKTRGQQVTLSCSPISGHRSVSWYQQTPGQGLQFLFEYFSETQRNKGNFPGRFSGRQFSNSRSEMNVSTLELGDSALYLCASRLFGDEQFFGPGTRLTVL.

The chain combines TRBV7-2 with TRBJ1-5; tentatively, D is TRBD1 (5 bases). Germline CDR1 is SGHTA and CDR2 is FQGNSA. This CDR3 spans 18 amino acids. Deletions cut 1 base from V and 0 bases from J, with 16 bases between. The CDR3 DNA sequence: TGTGCCAGCAGCTTAGGAGGCCCAGACAGATATAGCAATCAGCCCCAGCATTTT. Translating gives CASSLGGPDRYSNQPQHF.